This record concerns one T cell receptor (beta chain) sequence. CDR1 is KGHSH, CDR2 LQKENI, per germline. V dropped 8 bases and J dropped 3 bases, with 26 bases sitting between them. The CDR3 length is 17 residues. This sample is drawn from a study of cytomegalovirus exposure and HLA in healthy donors. 13 Jbeta primers and 60 Vbeta primers were used for the PCR. The method was immunoSEQ multiplex PCR; TCRdb's version includes in-frame clones alone and lacks a portion of them. The sample contains 150,000 to 200,000 clones, more than 65% of which appear only once. The chain carries TRBV18 and TRBJ2-7; a weak D match, TRBD2 (7 bases). The sequence derives from a man younger than 40 in good health and CMV-seronegative. What was sequenced was PBMCs. The CDR3 reads CASADPRGGGLDYEQYF. In DNA form, the CDR3 reads TGTGCCAGCGCGGACCCGAGGGGGGGAGGACTAGACTACGAGCAGTACTTC.